This T cell receptor beta chain was captured in a study of CD8 T cells in ankylosing spondylitis. Study-wide points: Seemingly characteristic of ankylosing spondylitis blood was a TCR beta motif consisting of several highly homologous variants. Disease-associated clones were reportedly significantly overrepresented in matched ankylosing spondylitis synovial fluid.

The CDR3 loop spans 16 amino acids. Germline lookup yields CDR1 SEHNR and CDR2 FQNEAQ (reference sequence). Trimming removed 5 bases from V and 2 bases from J; junction bases left unmatched: 12. In TCRdb, the 5' RACE reads were re-called with MiXCR into one record per CDR3 protein. This table has around 250,000 distinct CDR3 sequences, about 18% appearing once. Concerning this clonotype itself: Its antigen is unidentified.

This chain joins TRBV7-9 and TRBJ2-7, with 7 bases fitting TRBD1. The sample was blood, either unsorted or a sorted T cell fraction (not recorded which). This sequence originates from a male donor with ankylosing spondylitis or in good health (not recorded which). The CDR3 here is CASSPRSSGTAYEQYF. CDR3 coding DNA: TGTGCCAGCAGCCCCAGGTCTTCCGGGACAGCCTACGAGCAGTACTTC.